This TCR beta chain was sequenced during a study of shared clonotypes between healthy human individuals. Germline values: CDR1 SEHNR, CDR2 FQNEAQ (reference sequence). The CDR3 is 14 amino acids. V shed 0 bases and J shed 3 bases, with 6 bases lying between them. CD45RO-negative, CCR7-positively selected cells formed the naive CD8 fraction, excluding terminally differentiated effector memory CD45RA+ cells. In replicate PCRs of sorted subsets, about 190 ng DNA, approximately 32,000 T cell genomes, was used. Sequencing was performed with immunoSEQ multiplex PCR; in TCRdb, only in-frame clones are kept and a portion is missing. This sample has over 2,000,000 clones, with 85% to 95% found just once. Study-level findings and limits: Across several donors, naive CD4 shared around 5.3%, naive CD8 3% to 3.5%, memory CD4 2% to 2.5%, memory CD8 0.35% to 0.5%. Shared clonotypes across all four donors exceeded non-shared ones in generation probability.

Regarding this clone: The antigen is not known.

Sequences were obtained from naive CD8+ T cells from PBMCs. This chain links TRBV7-9 with TRBJ2-1; no clear D. The receptor comes from a man between 18 and 29 years old in good health. Some clones in this sample may be carry-over from other donors' samples. The CDR3, as DNA: TGTGCCAGCAGCTTAGCACTAAACTACAATGAGCAGTTCTTC. Its protein product is CASSLALNYNEQFF.